Listed below are T cell receptor beta chains from one sample, sequenced in a study of blood T cell repertoires in COVID-19. The protocol was immunoSEQ multiplex PCR, while the TCRdb copy is restricted to in-frame clones and leaves out a portion. The data show 250,000 to 350,000 clones, 70% to 90% seen once. Material for sequencing was peripheral blood. These receptors came from a woman aged 25-40 years with active or convalescent COVID-19. The CDR3 runs from the conserved cysteine through the conserved F or W. The D gene is left open where the match is weak. Clone size is shown for a subset of rows, as once, few, many or a class of expanded clone.

j_gene | abundance | d_gene | v_gene | CDR3aa | CDR3nt
TRBJ1-1 | NA | TRBD1 | TRBV5-6 | CASSTYASRTGNTEAFF | TGTGCCAGCAGCACCTACGCCAGCAGGACAGGGAACACTGAAGCTTTCTTT
TRBJ2-7 | NA | NA | TRBV28 | CASTPPGTPRSGSYF | TGTGCCAGCACCCCACCAGGGACACCGAGGTCGGGCAGTTACTTC
TRBJ1-4 | NA | TRBD1 | TRBV13 | CASSPNPRDRGQANEKLFF | TGTGCCAGCAGCCCCAATCCCCGGGACAGGGGGCAAGCTAATGAAAAACTGTTTTTT
TRBJ1-1 | NA | NA | TRBV7-2 | CASSVSTEAFF | TGTGCCAGCAGCGTCAGCACTGAAGCTTTCTTT
TRBJ2-3 | once | NA | TRBV24-1 | CATGESTDTQYF | TGTGCCACAGGAGAAAGCACAGATACGCAGTATTTT
TRBJ1-2 | NA | TRBD1 | TRBV10-3 | CAITPQGVYGYTF | TGTGCCATCACCCCTCAGGGGGTCTATGGCTACACCTTC
TRBJ1-1 | NA | NA | TRBV3-1/TRBV3-2 | CASSQRGTEAFF | TGTGCCAGCAGCCAAAGAGGCACTGAAGCTTTCTTT
TRBJ2-5 | once | TRBD2 | TRBV5-6 | CASSLNSGGKETQYF | TGTGCCAGCAGCTTGAATAGCGGGGGCAAAGAGACCCAGTACTTC
TRBJ1-1 | NA | TRBD1 | TRBV7-8 | CASRTTGANTEAFF | TGTGCCAGCAGAACCACAGGGGCCAACACTGAAGCTTTCTTT
TRBJ1-1 | NA | TRBD1 | TRBV5-5 | CASSRGTATEAFF | TGCGCCAGCAGCCGCGGGACAGCCACTGAAGCTTTCTTT
TRBJ1-4 | NA | TRBD1 | TRBV7-2 | CASSSLGTGEEKLFF | TGTGCCAGCAGCTCACTCGGGACAGGGGAAGAAAAACTGTTTTTT
TRBJ1-2 | NA | NA | TRBV6-5 | CATSPGGVKGYTF | TGTGCCACCTCCCCCGGAGGGGTGAAAGGCTACACCTTC
TRBJ2-1 | NA | NA | TRBV9 | CASSVETGRDEQFF | TGTGCCAGCAGCGTAGAGACAGGTAGAGATGAGCAGTTCTTC
TRBJ1-3 | NA | NA | TRBV6-1 | CASSELSQVRGNTIYF | TGTGCCAGCAGTGAACTTTCCCAGGTTCGGGGAAACACCATATATTTT
TRBJ1-6 | few | TRBD1 | TRBV7-9 | CASSTRTGNNSPLHF | TGTGCCAGCAGCACCCGGACAGGGAATAATTCACCCCTCCACTTT
TRBJ1-5 | once | TRBD1 | TRBV10-3 | CAISENTGAQPQHF | TGTGCCATCAGTGAGAACACAGGGGCTCAGCCCCAGCATTTT
TRBJ1-1 | NA | TRBD1 | TRBV3-1/TRBV3-2 | CASSPGGQMNTEAFF | TGTGCCAGCAGCCCCGGGGGACAGATGAACACTGAAGCTTTCTTT
TRBJ2-2 | NA | TRBD2 | TRBV27 | CASSLAGRNTGELFF | TGTGCCAGCAGTCTAGCGGGAAGGAACACCGGGGAGCTGTTTTTT
TRBJ1-1 | NA | TRBD1 | TRBV7-8 | CASSFLTGEVEAFF | TGTGCCAGCAGCTTCCTTACAGGGGAGGTTGAAGCTTTCTTT
TRBJ1-5 | NA | NA | TRBV6-1 | CASSEAFGVRQPQHF | TGTGCCAGCAGTGAAGCATTCGGGGTGAGGCAGCCCCAGCATTTT
TRBJ1-1 | NA | NA | TRBV6-2/TRBV6-3 | CASSKWTENTEAFF | TGTGCCAGCAGTAAGTGGACAGAGAACACTGAAGCTTTCTTT
TRBJ1-5 | NA | TRBD1 | TRBV6-2/TRBV6-3 | CASSPRQGHQPQHF | TGTGCCAGCAGCCCCCGACAGGGCCATCAGCCCCAGCATTTT
TRBJ1-4 | NA | NA | TRBV18 | CASSPGVPNEKLFF | TGTGCCAGCTCACCGGGAGTCCCTAATGAAAAACTGTTTTTT
TRBJ2-4 | once | TRBD2 | TRBV6-1 | CASSEIGGGAQNIQYF | TGTGCCAGCAGTGAAATCGGCGGGGGGGCCCAGAACATTCAGTACTTC
TRBJ2-7 | once | NA | TRBV4-1 | CASSLTPGTNYEQYF | TGCGCCAGCAGCCTTACACCGGGAACAAACTACGAGCAGTACTTC
TRBJ2-7 | few | NA | TRBV5-4 | CASSSISGYEQYF | TGTGCCAGCAGCTCCATTTCGGGATACGAGCAGTACTTC
TRBJ1-6 | NA | NA | TRBV18 | CASSPSRAGNSPLHF | TGTGCCAGCTCACCAAGCAGGGCAGGAAATTCACCCCTCCACTTT
TRBJ1-4 | NA | TRBD1 | TRBV5-4 | CASSRQGDSEKLFF | TGTGCCAGCAGCCGACAGGGGGATAGTGAAAAACTGTTTTTT
TRBJ1-6 | NA | NA | TRBV10-3 | CAISEKDSSYNSPLHF | TGTGCCATCAGTGAGAAGGACAGCTCCTATAATTCACCCCTCCACTTT
TRBJ1-5 | NA | NA | TRBV27 | CASSLRQGMGQPQHF | TGTGCCAGCAGTTTAAGGCAGGGAATGGGCCAGCCCCAGCATTTT
TRBJ1-3 | NA | TRBD1 | TRBV30 | CAWEQGAPGNTIYF | TGTGCCTGGGAACAGGGGGCTCCTGGAAACACCATATATTTT
TRBJ2-7 | NA | NA | TRBV15 | CATSRAESRKQYF | TGTGCCACCAGCAGAGCGGAGTCCCGCAAGCAGTACTTC
TRBJ2-2 | NA | TRBD2 | TRBV5-1 | CASSQTSGGVDTGELFF | TGCGCCAGCAGCCAGACTAGCGGGGGCGTAGACACCGGGGAGCTGTTTTTT
TRBJ1-6 | NA | NA | TRBV7-2 | CASSLAQNSPLHF | TGTGCCAGCAGCTTAGCGCAGAATTCACCCCTCCACTTT
TRBJ1-4 | NA | NA | TRBV19 | CASSPRTATNEKLFF | TGTGCCAGTAGTCCACGGACAGCAACTAATGAAAAACTGTTTTTT
TRBJ2-5 | NA | NA | TRBV5-1 | CASSLGLGARSETQYF | TGCGCCAGCAGCTTGGGATTGGGGGCGCGGTCGGAGACCCAGTACTTC
TRBJ2-3 | NA | NA | TRBV10-3 | CATLGQTGASTDTQYF | TGTGCCACGCTGGGGCAGACTGGGGCGAGCACAGATACGCAGTATTTT
TRBJ2-7 | NA | TRBD1 | TRBV6-5 | CASSRDRVIHEQYF | TGTGCCAGCAGTAGGGACAGGGTAATCCACGAGCAGTACTTC
TRBJ1-1 | NA | NA | TRBV6-5 | CASVLSGYVDTEAFF | TGTGCCAGCGTGCTTTCGGGGTACGTAGACACTGAAGCTTTCTTT
TRBJ2-5 | NA | NA | TRBV30 | CAWDSGGEGETQYF | TGTGCCTGGGATTCCGGCGGGGAAGGGGAGACCCAGTACTTC
TRBJ2-6 | NA | TRBD2 | TRBV14 | CASSQGGRALRGGANVLTF | TGTGCCAGCAGCCAAGGGGGGAGGGCCCTGCGCGGTGGGGCCAACGTCCTGACTTTC
TRBJ1-4 | NA | NA | TRBV24-1 | CATSQGEKLFF | TGTGCCACCAGCCAGGGTGAAAAACTGTTTTTT
TRBJ2-7 | NA | NA | TRBV27 | CASSQNKKYEQYF | TGTGCCAGCAGCCAAAACAAGAAATACGAGCAGTACTTC
TRBJ1-6 | NA | NA | TRBV2 | CASRRSNSPLHF | TGTGCCAGCAGAAGAAGCAATTCACCCCTCCACTTT
TRBJ1-2 | NA | TRBD1 | TRBV27 | CASKQDRVNYGYTF | TGTGCCAGCAAACAGGACAGGGTGAACTATGGCTACACCTTC
TRBJ2-2 | NA | NA | TRBV30 | CAWSTGLADTGELFF | TGTGCCTGGAGTACCGGATTAGCCGATACCGGGGAGCTGTTTTTT
TRBJ2-1 | NA | TRBD2 | TRBV19 | CASTPELGTSGDNEQFF | TGTGCCAGTACCCCTGAGCTTGGGACTAGCGGGGATAATGAGCAGTTCTTC
TRBJ1-2 | NA | NA | TRBV7-2 | CASSFRDNHGYTF | TGTGCCAGCAGCTTCAGGGACAATCATGGCTACACCTTC
TRBJ2-3 | few | TRBD2 | TRBV4-3 | CASSQDLERGGADTQYF | TGCGCCAGCAGCCAAGATCTAGAGCGGGGGGGTGCAGATACGCAGTATTTT
TRBJ2-2 | NA | NA | TRBV9 | CASSVQTNTGELFF | TGTGCCAGCAGCGTACAGACGAACACCGGGGAGCTGTTTTTT
TRBJ2-4 | NA | TRBD2 | TRBV4-2 | CASSQEAGGQDIQYF | TGTGCCAGCAGCCAAGAGGCGGGGGGGCAGGACATTCAGTACTTC